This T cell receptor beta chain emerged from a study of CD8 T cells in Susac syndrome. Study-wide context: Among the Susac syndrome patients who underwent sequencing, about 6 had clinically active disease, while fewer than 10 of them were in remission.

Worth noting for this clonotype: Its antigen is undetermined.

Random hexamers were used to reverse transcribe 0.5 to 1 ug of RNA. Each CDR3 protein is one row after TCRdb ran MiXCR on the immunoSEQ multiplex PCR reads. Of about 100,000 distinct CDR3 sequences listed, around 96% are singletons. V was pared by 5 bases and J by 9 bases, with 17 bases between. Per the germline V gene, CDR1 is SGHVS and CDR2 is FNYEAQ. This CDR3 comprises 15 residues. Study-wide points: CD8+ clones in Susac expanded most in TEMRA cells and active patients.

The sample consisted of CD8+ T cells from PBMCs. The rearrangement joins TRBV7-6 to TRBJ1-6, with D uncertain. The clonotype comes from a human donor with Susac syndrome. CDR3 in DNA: TGTGCCAGCAGCCGAGATGCCCCGCCTGGTTCACCCCTCCACTTT. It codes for CASSRDAPPGSPLHF.